Reported below is one TCR beta chain. The sample belongs to a study of blood T cell repertoires in COVID-19. Overall study: There were acute and convalescent COVID-19 samples, and they came from the United States, Italy and Spain. The cDNA or gDNA used as material had been derived from T cells, B-cell-depleted T cells, or PBMCs.

Followed over time, Seattle patients had been enrolled while infection was active. The CDR3 extends over 13 amino acids. Trimming removed 6 bases at V and 4 bases at J, with 10 bases between. Study processing details: The authors estimated nucleated cell counts from reference gene primer amplification. The table came from immunoSEQ multiplex PCR; TCRdb's copy has only in-frame clones and leaves some out. V and J calls and clone size come straight from that table; D and trimming were deduced from the DNA. The sample yields around 260,000 clones, over 70% seen once. The source material was peripheral blood. The V call is TRBV12-3 or TRBV12-4, the J call TRBJ1-5; the D is unclear. This clonotype was sampled from a woman in her 70s with COVID-19, enrolled during active disease. This CDR3 is CASRLEQNQPQHF. In nucleotides, the CDR3 is TGTGCCAGCAGACTCGAACAGAATCAGCCCCAGCATTTT.